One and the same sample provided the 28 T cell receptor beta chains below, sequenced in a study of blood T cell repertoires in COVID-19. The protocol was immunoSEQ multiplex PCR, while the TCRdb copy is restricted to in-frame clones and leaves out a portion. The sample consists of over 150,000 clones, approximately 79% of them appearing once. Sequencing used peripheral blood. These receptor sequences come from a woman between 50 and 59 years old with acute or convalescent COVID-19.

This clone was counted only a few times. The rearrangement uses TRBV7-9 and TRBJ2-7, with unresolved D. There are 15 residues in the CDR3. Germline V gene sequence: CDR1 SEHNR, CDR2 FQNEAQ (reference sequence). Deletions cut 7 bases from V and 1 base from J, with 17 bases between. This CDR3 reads CASTSPGSESYEQYF. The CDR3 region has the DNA TGTGCCAGCACCAGCCCCGGGTCTGAATCCTACGAGCAGTACTTC.

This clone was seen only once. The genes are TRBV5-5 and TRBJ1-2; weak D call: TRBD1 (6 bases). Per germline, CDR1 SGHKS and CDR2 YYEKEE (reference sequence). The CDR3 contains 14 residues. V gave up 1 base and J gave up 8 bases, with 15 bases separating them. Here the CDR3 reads CASSLSVGARGYTF. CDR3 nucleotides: TGTGCCAGCAGCTTGTCAGTGGGGGCGCGGGGCTACACCTTC. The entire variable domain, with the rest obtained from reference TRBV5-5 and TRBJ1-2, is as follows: DAGVTQSPTHLIKTRGQQVTLRCSPISGHKSVSWYQQVLGQGPQFIFQYYEKEERGRGNFPDRFSARQFPNYSSELNVNALLLGDSALYLCASSLSVGARGYTFGSGTRLTVV.

The CDR3 spells CATTGGMFYNSPLHF. CDR3 coding DNA: TGTGCCACCACAGGGGGGATGTTTTATAATTCACCCCTCCACTTT. The chain has TRBV5-8 and TRBJ1-6; the match to TRBD1 covers 8 bases. Germline V gene data show CDR1 as SGHTS and CDR2 as YDEGEE. The V segment lost 9 bases and the J segment 4 bases; nucleotides outside the gene matches: 9. CDR3 size: 15 residues.

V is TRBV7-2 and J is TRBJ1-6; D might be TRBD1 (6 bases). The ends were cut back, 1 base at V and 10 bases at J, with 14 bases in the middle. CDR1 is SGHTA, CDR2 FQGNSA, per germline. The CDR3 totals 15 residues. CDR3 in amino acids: CASSLEGVVGSPLHF. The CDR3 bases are TGTGCCAGCAGCTTAGAGGGGGTAGTAGGGTCACCCCTCCACTTT.

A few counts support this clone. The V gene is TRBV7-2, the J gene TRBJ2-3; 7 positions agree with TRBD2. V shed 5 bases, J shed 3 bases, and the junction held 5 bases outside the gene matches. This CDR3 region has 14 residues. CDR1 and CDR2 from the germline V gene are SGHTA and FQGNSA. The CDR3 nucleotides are TGTGCCAGCAGCCTCGTGCGGGGGACAGATACGCAGTATTTT. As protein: CASSLVRGTDTQYF.

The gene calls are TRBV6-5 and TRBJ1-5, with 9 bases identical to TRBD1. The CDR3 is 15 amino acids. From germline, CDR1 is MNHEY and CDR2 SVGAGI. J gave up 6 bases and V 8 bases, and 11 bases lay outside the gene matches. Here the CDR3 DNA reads TGTGCCAGCGGTCGACAGGGGGGTTCCACTCAGCCCCAGCATTTT. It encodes CASGRQGGSTQPQHF.

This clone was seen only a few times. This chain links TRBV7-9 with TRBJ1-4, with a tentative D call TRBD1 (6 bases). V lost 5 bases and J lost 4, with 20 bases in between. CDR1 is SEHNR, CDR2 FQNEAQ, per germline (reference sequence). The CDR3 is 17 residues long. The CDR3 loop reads CASSRTEAAGVNEKLFF. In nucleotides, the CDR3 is TGTGCCAGCAGCCGGACGGAAGCGGCAGGGGTTAATGAAAAACTGTTTTTT.

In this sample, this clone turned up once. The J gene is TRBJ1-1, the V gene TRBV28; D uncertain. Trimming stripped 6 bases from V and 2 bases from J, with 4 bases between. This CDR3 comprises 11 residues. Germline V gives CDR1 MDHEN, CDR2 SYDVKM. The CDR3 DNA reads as TGTGCCAGCAGCTTTAACACTGAAGCTTTCTTT. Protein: CASSFNTEAFF. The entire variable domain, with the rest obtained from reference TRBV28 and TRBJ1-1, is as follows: DVKVTQSSRYLVKRTGEKVFLECVQDMDHENMFWYRQDPGLGLRLIYFSYDVKMKEKGDIPEGYSVSREKKERFSLILESASTNQTSMYLCASSFNTEAFFGQGTRLTVV.

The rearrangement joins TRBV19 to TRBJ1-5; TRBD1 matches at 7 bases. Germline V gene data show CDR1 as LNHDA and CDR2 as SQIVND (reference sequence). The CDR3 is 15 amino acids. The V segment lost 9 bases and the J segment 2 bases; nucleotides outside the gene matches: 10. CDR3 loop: CASGDSFLGNQPQHF. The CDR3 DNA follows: TGTGCCAGCGGGGACAGCTTCCTAGGCAATCAGCCCCAGCATTTT.

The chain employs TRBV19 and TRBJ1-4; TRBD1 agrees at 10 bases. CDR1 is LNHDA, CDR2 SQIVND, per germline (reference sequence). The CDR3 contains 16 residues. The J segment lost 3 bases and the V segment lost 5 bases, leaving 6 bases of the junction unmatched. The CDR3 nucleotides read TGTGCCAGTAGTGCGCGACAGGGGGCGGCTAATGAAAAACTGTTTTTT. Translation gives CASSARQGAANEKLFF.

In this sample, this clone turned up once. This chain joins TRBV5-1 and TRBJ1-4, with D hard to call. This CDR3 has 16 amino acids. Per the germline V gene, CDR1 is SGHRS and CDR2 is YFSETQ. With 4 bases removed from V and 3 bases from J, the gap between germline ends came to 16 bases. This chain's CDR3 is CASSPREIGPNEKLFF. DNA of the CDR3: TGCGCCAGCAGCCCTCGGGAGATAGGCCCTAATGAAAAACTGTTTTTT.

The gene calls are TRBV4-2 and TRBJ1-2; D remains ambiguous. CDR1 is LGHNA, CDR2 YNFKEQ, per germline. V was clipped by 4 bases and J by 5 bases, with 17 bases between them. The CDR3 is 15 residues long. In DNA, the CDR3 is TGTGCCAGCAGCCTATCACTCCAGGTTTGGTATGGCTACACCTTC. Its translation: CASSLSLQVWYGYTF.

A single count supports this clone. The CDR3: CTSSQLIRGVNEKLFF. The CDR3 DNA follows: TGCACCAGCAGCCAACTTATCCGGGGTGTAAATGAAAAACTGTTTTTT. The V gene is TRBV1, the J gene TRBJ1-4. TRBV1 is noted as a pseudogene. The CDR3 is made up of 16 amino acids.

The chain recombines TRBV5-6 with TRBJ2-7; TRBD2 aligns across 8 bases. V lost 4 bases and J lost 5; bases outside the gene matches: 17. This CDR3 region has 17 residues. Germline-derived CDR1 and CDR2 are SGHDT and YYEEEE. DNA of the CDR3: TGTGCCAGCAGCGGAATGCCGACTAGCGTTTCCGCTAACGAGCAGTACTTC. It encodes CASSGMPTSVSANEQYF.

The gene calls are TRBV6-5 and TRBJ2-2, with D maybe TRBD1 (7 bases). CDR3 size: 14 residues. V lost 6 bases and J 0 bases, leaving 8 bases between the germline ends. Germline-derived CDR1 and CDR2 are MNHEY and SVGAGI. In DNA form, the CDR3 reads TGTGCCAGCAGCAGGGGGGCGAACACCGGGGAGCTGTTTTTT. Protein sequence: CASSRGANTGELFF.

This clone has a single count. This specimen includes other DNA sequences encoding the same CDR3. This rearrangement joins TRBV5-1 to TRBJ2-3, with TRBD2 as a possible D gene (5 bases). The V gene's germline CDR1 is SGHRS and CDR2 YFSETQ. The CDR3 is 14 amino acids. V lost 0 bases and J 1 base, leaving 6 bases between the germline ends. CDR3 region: CASSLAGGTDTQYF. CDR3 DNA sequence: TGCGCCAGCAGCTTGGCCGGGGGCACAGATACGCAGTATTTT.

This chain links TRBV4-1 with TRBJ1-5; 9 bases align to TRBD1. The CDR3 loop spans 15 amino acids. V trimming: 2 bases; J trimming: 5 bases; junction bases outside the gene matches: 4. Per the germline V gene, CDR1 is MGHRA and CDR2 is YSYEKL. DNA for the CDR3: TGCGCCAGCAGCCAACGACAGGGGGAGGATCAGCCCCAGCATTTT. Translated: CASSQRQGEDQPQHF.

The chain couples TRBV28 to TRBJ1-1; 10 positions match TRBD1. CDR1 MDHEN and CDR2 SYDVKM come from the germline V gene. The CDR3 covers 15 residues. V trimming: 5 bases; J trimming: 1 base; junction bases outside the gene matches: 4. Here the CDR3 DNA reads TGTGCCAGCAGTGGGACAGGGGAGAAGAACACTGAAGCTTTCTTT. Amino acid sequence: CASSGTGEKNTEAFF.

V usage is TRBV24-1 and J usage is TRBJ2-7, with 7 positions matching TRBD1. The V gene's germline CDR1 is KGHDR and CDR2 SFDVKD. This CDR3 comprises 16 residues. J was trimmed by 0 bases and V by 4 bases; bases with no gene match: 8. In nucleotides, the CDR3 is TGTGCCACCAGTGACCCTAGACAGGGCAGCTCCTACGAGCAGTACTTC. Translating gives CATSDPRQGSSYEQYF.

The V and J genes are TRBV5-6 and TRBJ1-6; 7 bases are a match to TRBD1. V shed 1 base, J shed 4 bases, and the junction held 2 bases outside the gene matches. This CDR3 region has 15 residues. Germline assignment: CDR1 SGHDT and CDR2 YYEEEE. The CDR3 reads CASSLTGVYNSPLHF. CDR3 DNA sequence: TGTGCCAGCAGCTTGACAGGGGTGTATAATTCACCCCTCCACTTT.

The CDR3 protein is CASSRDTSGELFF. Here the CDR3 DNA reads TGTGCCAGCAGCCGCGACACCTCCGGGGAGCTGTTTTTT. The V gene is TRBV9, the J gene TRBJ2-2; D gene ambiguous. The CDR3 is made up of 13 amino acids. Deletions cut 4 bases from V and 6 bases from J, with 10 bases between. The V gene's germline CDR1 is SGDLS and CDR2 YYNGEE. The full variable domain, rest sourced from reference TRBV9 and TRBJ2-2, is DSGVTQTPKHLITATGQRVTLRCSPRSGDLSVYWYQQSLDQGLQFLIQYYNGEERAKGNILERFSAQQFPDLHSELNLSSLELGDSALYFCASSRDTSGELFFGEGSRLTVL.

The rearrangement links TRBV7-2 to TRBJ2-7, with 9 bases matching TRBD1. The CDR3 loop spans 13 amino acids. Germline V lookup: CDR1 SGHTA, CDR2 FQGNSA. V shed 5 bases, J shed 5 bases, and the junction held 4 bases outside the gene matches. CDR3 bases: TGTGCCAGCAGCAAGGACAGGGGACACGAGCAGTACTTC. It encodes CASSKDRGHEQYF.

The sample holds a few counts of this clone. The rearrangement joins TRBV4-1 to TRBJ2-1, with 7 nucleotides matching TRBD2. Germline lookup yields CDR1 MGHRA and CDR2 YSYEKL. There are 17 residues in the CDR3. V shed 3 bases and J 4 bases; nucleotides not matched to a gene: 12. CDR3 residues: CASSHPQGRESYNEQFF. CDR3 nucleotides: TGCGCCAGCAGCCACCCCCAAGGGCGGGAGTCTTACAATGAGCAGTTCTTC.

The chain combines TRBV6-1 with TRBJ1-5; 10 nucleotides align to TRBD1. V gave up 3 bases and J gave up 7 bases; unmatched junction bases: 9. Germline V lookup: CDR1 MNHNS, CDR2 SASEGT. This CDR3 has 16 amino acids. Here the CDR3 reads CASSDRQGALIQPQHF. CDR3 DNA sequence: TGTGCCAGCAGTGACCGACAGGGGGCTCTCATACAGCCCCAGCATTTT.

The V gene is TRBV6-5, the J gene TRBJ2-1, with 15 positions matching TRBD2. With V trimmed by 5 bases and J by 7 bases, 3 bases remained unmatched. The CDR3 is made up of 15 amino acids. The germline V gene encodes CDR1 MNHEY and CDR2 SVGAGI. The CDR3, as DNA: TGTGCCAGCAGTCCCGGGACTAGCGGGAGGAATGAGCAGTTCTTC. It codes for CASSPGTSGRNEQFF.

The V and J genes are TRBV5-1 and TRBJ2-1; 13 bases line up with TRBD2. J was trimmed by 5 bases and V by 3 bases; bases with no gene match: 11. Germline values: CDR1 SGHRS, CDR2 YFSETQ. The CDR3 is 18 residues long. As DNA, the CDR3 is TGCGCCAGCAGCTGGCGAATAGGGACTAGCGGGATCGACAATGAGCAGTTCTTC. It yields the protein CASSWRIGTSGIDNEQFF.

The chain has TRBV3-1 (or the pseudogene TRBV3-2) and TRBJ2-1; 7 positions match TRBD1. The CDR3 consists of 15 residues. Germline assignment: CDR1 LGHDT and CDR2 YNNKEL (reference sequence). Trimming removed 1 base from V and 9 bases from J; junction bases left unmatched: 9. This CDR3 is CASSQVPNRGTEQFF. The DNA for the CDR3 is TGTGCCAGCAGCCAAGTTCCTAACAGGGGCACTGAGCAGTTCTTC.

CDR3 region: CASSPPRGPGGANVLTF. As DNA, the CDR3 is TGCGCCAGCAGCCCCCCTCGAGGGCCGGGAGGGGCCAACGTCCTGACTTTC. V usage is TRBV5-1 and J usage is TRBJ2-6; tentative D call: TRBD2 (5 bases). Germline loops: CDR1 SGHRS, CDR2 YFSETQ. The CDR3 extends over 17 amino acids. The ends were cut back, 4 bases at V and 4 bases at J, with 18 bases in the middle.